This T cell receptor beta chain was captured by sequencing in a study of beta chain features in type 1 diabetes. Study summary: Patients shared similar age, gender and cell yields with healthy donors.

The V and J ends lost 3 bases and 5 bases respectively, with 13 bases between them. Germline-derived CDR1 and CDR2 are MDHEN and SYDVKM. CDR3 length: 15 amino acids. The investigators reverse transcribed all of the isolated RNA, so they sequenced expressed TCRB transcripts. Sequencing used immunoSEQ multiplex PCR; TCRdb keeps in-frame clones, though not all of them. The table includes about 400,000 clones, roughly 12% detected once. This clone was recorded a few times. This rearrangement joins TRBV28 to TRBJ2-2; D perhaps matches TRBD1 (5 bases). Input material: naive CD4+ T cells from blood. The receptor was derived from a man aged 18 to 30 in good health. The CDR3 loop reads CASSLVIRGTGELFF. The CDR3 DNA sequence: TGTGCCAGCAGTTTGGTGATTAGGGGAACCGGGGAGCTGTTTTTT.